These 27 T cell receptor beta chains share one sample of origin, sequenced in a study of human T cells and chemical hapten exposure. TCRdb redid the calling of the RACE reads with MiXCR, one entry per CDR3 protein. The profile shows 80,000 to 95,000 distinct CDR3 sequences, roughly 10% of them singletons. The time point here: patch test 1, 2 weeks after DPC sensitization. Treatment given: therapeutic diphenylcyclopropenone sensitization with weekly scalp DPC. The sample here was whole blood, taken in connection with sensitization to the hapten diphenylcyclopropenone (DPC). Receptors originate from a woman aged 45 to 65 with alopecia areata. Some clones in this sample may be carry-over from other donors' samples.

The CDR3 reads CASSSAGVGTQYF. CDR3 nucleotide sequence: TGTGCCAGCAGCTCCGCGGGGGTCGGGACCCAGTACTTC. This chain uses TRBV7-2 with TRBJ2-5; TRBD2 aligns across 7 bases. V shed 4 bases, J shed 7 bases, and the junction held 6 bases outside the gene matches. Germline V gene sequence: CDR1 SGHTA, CDR2 FQGNSA. The CDR3 contains 13 residues.

This clonotype was counted at least ten times. The chain has TRBV11-2 and TRBJ1-4; no definite D call. From germline, CDR1 is SGHAT and CDR2 FQNNGV. This CDR3 comprises 17 residues. With 4 bases removed from V and 3 bases from J, the gap between germline ends came to 18 bases. This CDR3 is CASSSSPRREPNEKLFF. Here the CDR3 DNA reads TGTGCCAGCAGCTCCTCCCCCAGAAGGGAACCTAATGAAAAACTGTTTTTT.

V usage is TRBV10-1 and J usage is TRBJ2-2, with 10 nucleotides matching TRBD2. The germline V gene has CDR1 WNHNN and CDR2 SYGVQD (reference sequence). J lost 4 bases, V lost 3 bases, and 2 bases had no gene match. The length of the CDR3 is 15 residues. The CDR3 protein is CASSESSGGTGELFF. CDR3 sequence (DNA): TGCGCCAGCAGTGAATCTAGCGGGGGCACCGGGGAGCTGTTTTTT.

The chain uses TRBV10-3 and TRBJ2-3, with TRBD1 as a possible D gene (5 bases). The CDR3 runs to 12 residues. CDR1 and CDR2 (germline): ENHRY, SYGVKD. With 8 bases removed from V and 4 bases from J, the gap between germline ends came to 10 bases. The DNA for the CDR3 is TGTGCCATCCGTAGACAGTCAGATACGCAGTATTTT. Protein sequence: CAIRRQSDTQYF.

The rearrangement links TRBV28 to TRBJ2-1, with a tentative D call TRBD2 (6 bases). The V gene's germline CDR1 is MDHEN and CDR2 SYDVKM. This CDR3 has 13 residues. V lost 7 bases, J lost 7 bases, and 14 bases lay in between. CDR3 sequence (DNA): TGTGCCAGCAAGACTTGGAGGGGTAATGAGCAGTTCTTC. Residues: CASKTWRGNEQFF.

This clonotype was found a few times. The V and J genes are TRBV4-1 and TRBJ2-7; D is perhaps TRBD2 (6 bases). Trimming removed 0 bases at V and 7 bases at J, with 16 bases between. The CDR3 loop spans 15 amino acids. Germline loops: CDR1 MGHRA, CDR2 YSYEKL. CDR3: CASSQDWRGGEEQYF. The CDR3 DNA sequence: TGCGCCAGCAGCCAAGACTGGCGGGGTGGTGAGGAGCAGTACTTC.

This clonotype came up many times. V gene TRBV11-1 combines with J gene TRBJ1-2; the match to TRBD1 covers 7 bases. V was pared by 5 bases and J by 8 bases, with 11 bases of the junction left unmatched. This CDR3 comprises 14 residues. Looked up from germline, CDR1 is SGHAT and CDR2 is FQDESV (reference sequence). The CDR3 protein is CASSGSTRQGGYTF. The DNA of the CDR3 is TGTGCCAGCAGCGGTAGTACCCGACAGGGCGGCTACACCTTC.

In its sample, this clonotype was seen a few times. The chain recombines TRBV3-1 with TRBJ1-4; D is uncertain. The CDR3 has 15 amino acids. V lost 4 bases to trimming and J lost 4 bases, with 13 bases between them. The V gene's germline CDR1 is LGHDT and CDR2 YNNKEL (reference sequence). CDR3 DNA sequence: TGTGCCAGCAGCCTCAGTGCCCGGGGTAATGAAAAACTGTTTTTT. Residues: CASSLSARGNEKLFF.

This clonotype was seen at least ten times. The V call is TRBV6-5, the J call TRBJ1-5; D unclear. Per germline, CDR1 MNHEY and CDR2 SVGAGI. CDR3 length: 13 residues. The germline V and J ends were trimmed by 6 bases and 6 bases, with 12 bases remaining between them. CDR3 loop: CASRARGSQPQHF. CDR3 sequence (DNA): TGTGCCAGCAGGGCTCGTGGGAGTCAGCCCCAGCATTTT.

V and J are TRBV28 and TRBJ2-1; TRBD2 matches 7 bases. Germline V gives CDR1 MDHEN, CDR2 SYDVKM. The CDR3 sequence is 16 residues long. J lost 0 bases, V lost 6 bases, and 8 bases had no gene match. CDR3 region: CASSPIRTSSYNEQFF. In DNA, the CDR3 is TGTGCCAGCAGCCCTATAAGGACTAGCTCCTACAATGAGCAGTTCTTC.

The J gene is TRBJ2-3, the V gene TRBV20-1, with D tentatively TRBD2 (5 bases). This CDR3 has 14 residues. Germline CDR1 reads DFQATT; CDR2 reads SNEGSKA (reference sequence). Deletions cut 6 bases from V and 2 bases from J, with 15 bases between. CDR3 DNA sequence: TGCAGTGCGCCTCCGGGGTCTAACACAGATACGCAGTATTTT. This translates into CSAPPGSNTDTQYF.

The rearrangement uses TRBV7-9 and TRBJ1-1; TRBD1 is a possible D gene (5 bases). V lost 8 bases to trimming and J lost 0 bases, with 10 bases between them. In germline, CDR1 is SEHNR, CDR2 FQNEAQ (reference sequence). This CDR3 region has 13 residues. The CDR3 DNA is TGTGCCAGCCGAGGGACGGTGAACACTGAAGCTTTCTTT. Its translation is CASRGTVNTEAFF.

This clonotype was detected ten times or more. The chain links TRBV27 to TRBJ2-7; the match to TRBD2 covers 14 bases. The junction had 7 bases not matched to a gene; V was cut back by 5 bases and J by 7 bases. Germline assignment: CDR1 MNHEY and CDR2 SMNVEV (reference sequence). The CDR3 runs 15 residues. The CDR3 DNA reads as TGTGCCAGCAGTGGGGGACTAGCGGGAGTTTGGGAGCAGTACTTC. It yields the protein CASSGGLAGVWEQYF.

This chain uses TRBV19 with TRBJ1-2; D gene uncertain. CDR1 and CDR2 from the germline V gene are LNHDA and SQIVND (reference sequence). Trimming left V 6 bases short and J 4 bases short, with 18 bases between. There are 15 residues in the CDR3. CDR3 sequence: CASSMTESPPYGYTF. The CDR3 DNA follows: TGTGCCAGTAGCATGACGGAGTCCCCACCCTATGGCTACACCTTC.

This clonotype was counted between two and nine times. The V call is TRBV7-2, the J call TRBJ2-7; D is unresolved. V was clipped by 5 bases and J by 5 bases, with 19 bases between them. The CDR3 is made up of 15 amino acids. CDR1 and CDR2 from the germline V gene are SGHTA and FQGNSA. CDR3 loop: CASSPELAARHEQYF. The CDR3 bases are TGTGCCAGCAGCCCCGAATTGGCCGCCCGCCACGAGCAGTACTTC.

This clonotype was recorded at least ten times. This chain uses TRBV20-1 with TRBJ2-3; 7 positions agree with TRBD1. The CDR3 is 18 amino acids. Germline V gene sequence: CDR1 DFQATT, CDR2 SNEGSKA (reference sequence). The trim removed 1 base at V and 0 bases at J, leaving 13 bases unmatched. The CDR3 bases are TGCAGTGCTAGAGGCGGATTCGGGACAGAAGGAAGCACAGATACGCAGTATTTT. Translated, it gives CSARGGFGTEGSTDTQYF.

The rearrangement links TRBV5-1 to TRBJ2-7; 11 bases align to TRBD1. The CDR3 consists of 15 residues. Germline V gives CDR1 SGHRS, CDR2 YFSETQ. With V trimmed by 3 bases and J by 2 bases, 4 bases remained unmatched. The CDR3 loop reads CASSSPGQGAYEQYF. The CDR3 nucleotides read TGCGCCAGCAGCTCCCCGGGACAGGGGGCCTACGAGCAGTACTTC.

This clonotype was detected many times. This chain joins TRBV5-4 and TRBJ1-2; unclear D gene. V dropped 4 bases and J dropped 5 bases, with 9 bases sitting between them. The CDR3 loop spans 12 amino acids. The germline CDR1 and CDR2 sequences are SGHNT and YYREEE (reference sequence). The CDR3 nucleotides are TGTGCCAGCAGCCCGGACTGGTATGGCTACACCTTC. It codes for CASSPDWYGYTF.

V usage is TRBV18 and J usage is TRBJ1-4, with 8 nucleotides matching TRBD1. The CDR3 extends over 13 amino acids. The J segment lost 7 bases and the V segment lost 4 bases, leaving 2 bases of the junction unmatched. From germline, CDR1 is KGHSH and CDR2 LQKENI. CDR3 in amino acids: CASSRDRSEKLFF. CDR3 coding DNA: TGTGCCAGCTCACGGGACAGGAGTGAAAAACTGTTTTTT.

The chain links TRBV4-2 to TRBJ2-2; no firm D call. Trimming took off 1 base at V and 6 bases at J, with 9 bases between the two ends. Germline V CDR1 and CDR2: LGHNA, YNFKEQ. The CDR3 extends over 14 amino acids. The CDR3 protein is CASSQGHGSGELFF. The DNA for the CDR3 is TGTGCCAGCAGCCAAGGGCATGGGTCCGGGGAGCTGTTTTTT.

This clonotype has more than one count but fewer than ten. The chain employs TRBV4-2 and TRBJ2-1, with 15 bases matching TRBD2. There are 16 residues in the CDR3. Trimming took 6 bases from V and 7 from J; bases not matched to a gene: 7. Germline-derived CDR1 and CDR2 are LGHNA and YNFKEQ. The CDR3 nucleotides read TGTGCCAGCAGAGGACTAGCGGGAGGGCCAAGTAATGAGCAGTTCTTC. Translated: CASRGLAGGPSNEQFF.

The sample holds a few counts of this clonotype. The chain is built from TRBV7-2 and TRBJ2-3; 10 nucleotides agree with TRBD2. This CDR3 is built from 18 residues. V trimming: 0 bases; J trimming: 3 bases; junction bases outside the gene matches: 9. Germline values: CDR1 SGHTA, CDR2 FQGNSA. The CDR3 here is CASSLAMVAGGRTDTQYF. In DNA, the CDR3 is TGTGCCAGCAGCTTAGCGATGGTAGCGGGAGGTAGGACAGATACGCAGTATTTT.

This chain uses TRBV7-2 with TRBJ1-5, with 11 bases that match TRBD1. The V segment lost 1 base and the J segment 6 bases; nucleotides outside the gene matches: 11. The CDR3 extends over 18 amino acids. Germline assignment: CDR1 SGHTA and CDR2 FQGNSA. Here the CDR3 DNA reads TGTGCCAGCAGCTTAGGGTTATCCGGCGGGACAGGGGGTCAGCCCCAGCATTTT. This gives the protein CASSLGLSGGTGGQPQHF. Filled out from reference TRBV7-2 and TRBJ1-5, the complete variable domain reads GAGVSQSPSNKVTEKGKDVELRCDPISGHTALYWYRQSLGQGLEFLIYFQGNSAPDKSGLPSDRFSAERTGGSVSTLTIQRTQQEDSAVYLCASSLGLSGGTGGQPQHFGDGTRLSIL.

The sample holds many counts of this clonotype. The chain recombines TRBV20-1 with TRBJ1-2, with TRBD1 matching 9 bases. This CDR3 is built from 14 residues. The V gene end was trimmed by 0 bases and the J gene end by 6 bases; junction bases not matched to a gene: 5. The germline gives CDR1 DFQATT, CDR2 SNEGSKA (reference sequence). The DNA of the CDR3 is TGCAGTGCTAGAGAGCCGGACAGGGGCGATGGCTACACCTTC. Amino acids: CSAREPDRGDGYTF.

This clonotype was seen ten or more times. This rearrangement joins TRBV6-6 to TRBJ1-1; no reliable D call. Trimming pared 2 bases from V and 1 base from J, leaving 5 bases between. The germline V gene has CDR1 MNHNY and CDR2 SVGAGI (reference sequence). This CDR3 has 13 amino acids. CDR3 bases: TGTGCCAGCAGTTACGGACCGAACACTGAAGCTTTCTTT. This gives the protein CASSYGPNTEAFF.

The chain combines TRBV6-6 with TRBJ1-5; the match to TRBD1 covers 9 bases. J gave up 0 bases and V 2 bases, and 5 bases lay outside the gene matches. This CDR3 spans 17 amino acids. The germline V gene has CDR1 MNHNY and CDR2 SVGAGI (reference sequence). CDR3 in amino acids: CASSYADRGYSNQPQHF. The CDR3 DNA reads as TGTGCCAGCAGTTACGCGGACAGGGGATATAGCAATCAGCCCCAGCATTTT.

This clonotype was found a few times. This chain links TRBV5-4 with TRBJ2-5, with 7 bases matching TRBD1. Trimming at V came to 5 bases and at J to 5 bases, leaving 9 bases not matched to a gene. CDR3 length equals 14 residues. Germline CDR1 is SGHNT and CDR2 is YYREEE (reference sequence). This CDR3 reads CASSFRGRAETQYF. DNA for the CDR3: TGTGCCAGCAGTTTTAGGGGGCGCGCGGAGACCCAGTACTTC.